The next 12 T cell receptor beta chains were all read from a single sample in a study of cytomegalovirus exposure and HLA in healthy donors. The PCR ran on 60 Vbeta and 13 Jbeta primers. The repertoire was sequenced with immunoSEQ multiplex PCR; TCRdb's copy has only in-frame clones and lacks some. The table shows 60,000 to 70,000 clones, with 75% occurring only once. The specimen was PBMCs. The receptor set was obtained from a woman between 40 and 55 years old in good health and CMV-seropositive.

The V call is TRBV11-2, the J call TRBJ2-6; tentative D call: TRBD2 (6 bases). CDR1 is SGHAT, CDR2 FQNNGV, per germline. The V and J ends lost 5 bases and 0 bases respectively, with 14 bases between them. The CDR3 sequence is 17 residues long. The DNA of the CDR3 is TGTGCCAGCAGCCCGAGACGGGACTTCTCTGGGGCCAACGTCCTGACTTTC. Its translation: CASSPRRDFSGANVLTF.

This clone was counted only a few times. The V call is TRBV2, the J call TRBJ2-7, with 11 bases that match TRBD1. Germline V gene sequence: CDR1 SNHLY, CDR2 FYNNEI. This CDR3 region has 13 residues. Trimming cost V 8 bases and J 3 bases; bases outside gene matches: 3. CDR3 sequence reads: CASGDRGIYEQYF. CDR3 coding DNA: TGTGCCAGCGGGGACAGGGGGATCTACGAGCAGTACTTC.

In DNA, the CDR3 is TGTGCCAGCAGCCAAGGCCGGGGAGCCGTGCAGTTCTTC. Encoded protein: CASSQGRGAVQFF. The J gene is TRBJ2-1, the V gene TRBV7-3, with D possibly TRBD2 on 5 matching bases. The CDR3 consists of 13 residues. CDR1 is SGHTA and CDR2 is FQGTGA in the germline V gene. V lost 5 bases to trimming and J lost 12 bases, with 17 bases between them.

As DNA, the CDR3 is TGCGCCAGCAGCTTGCTGACAGAGACCTTAGGTGGCTACACCTTC. The encoded protein is CASSLLTETLGGYTF. The chain is built from TRBV5-1 and TRBJ1-2, with D possibly being TRBD1 (5 bases). The CDR3 has 15 amino acids. Trimming cost V 1 base and J 7 bases, with 17 bases left between them. The germline V gene encodes CDR1 SGHRS and CDR2 YFSETQ.

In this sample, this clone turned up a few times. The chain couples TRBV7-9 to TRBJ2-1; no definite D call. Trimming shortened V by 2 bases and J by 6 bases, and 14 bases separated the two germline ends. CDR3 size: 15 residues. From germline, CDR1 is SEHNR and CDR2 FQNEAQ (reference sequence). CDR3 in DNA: TGTGCCAGCAGCTTAAGAACCCACGGTGTCAATGAGCAGTTCTTC. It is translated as CASSLRTHGVNEQFF.

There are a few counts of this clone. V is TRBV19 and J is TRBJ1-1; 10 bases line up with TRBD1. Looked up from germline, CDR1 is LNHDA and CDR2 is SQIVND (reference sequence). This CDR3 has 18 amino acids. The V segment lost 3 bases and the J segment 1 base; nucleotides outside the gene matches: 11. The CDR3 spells CASSIRMTGGIRNTEAFF. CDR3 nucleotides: TGTGCCAGTAGTATCCGGATGACAGGGGGCATCCGGAACACTGAAGCTTTCTTT.

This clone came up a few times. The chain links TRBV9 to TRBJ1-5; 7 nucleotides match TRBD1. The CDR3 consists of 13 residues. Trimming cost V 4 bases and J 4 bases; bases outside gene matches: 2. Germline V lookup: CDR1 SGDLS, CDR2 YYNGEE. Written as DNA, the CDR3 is TGTGCCAGCAGCTCCAGGGGGAATCAGCCCCAGCATTTT. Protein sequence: CASSSRGNQPQHF.

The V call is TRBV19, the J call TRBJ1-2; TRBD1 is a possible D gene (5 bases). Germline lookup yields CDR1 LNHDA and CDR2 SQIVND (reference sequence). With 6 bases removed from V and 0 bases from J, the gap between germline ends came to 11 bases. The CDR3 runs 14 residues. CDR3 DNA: TGTGCCAGTAGGACAGAACAAGCTAACTATGGCTACACCTTC. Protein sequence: CASRTEQANYGYTF.

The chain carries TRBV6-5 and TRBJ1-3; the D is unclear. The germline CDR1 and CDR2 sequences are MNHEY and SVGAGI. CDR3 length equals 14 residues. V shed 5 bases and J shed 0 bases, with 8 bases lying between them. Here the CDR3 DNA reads TGTGCCAGCAGTCAGGATTACTCTGGAAACACCATATATTTT. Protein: CASSQDYSGNTIYF.

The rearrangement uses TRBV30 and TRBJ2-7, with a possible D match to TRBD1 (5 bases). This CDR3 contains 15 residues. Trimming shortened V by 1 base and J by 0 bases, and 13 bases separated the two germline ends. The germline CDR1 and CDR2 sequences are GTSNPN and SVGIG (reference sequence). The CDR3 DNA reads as TGTGCCTGGAGTGCGGACAAGGCAAACTCCTACGAGCAGTACTTC. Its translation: CAWSADKANSYEQYF.

The CDR3 loop is CASSPTGQGGGELFF. The CDR3 DNA follows: TGTGCCAGCAGCCCCACGGGACAGGGTGGCGGGGAGCTGTTTTTT. The chain recombines TRBV7-7 with TRBJ2-2, with 9 bases lining up with TRBD1. V dropped 5 bases and J dropped 7; count of bases not matched to a gene: 8. Germline V gene lookup returns CDR1 SSHAT and CDR2 FNYEAQ (reference sequence). CDR3 length: 15 residues.

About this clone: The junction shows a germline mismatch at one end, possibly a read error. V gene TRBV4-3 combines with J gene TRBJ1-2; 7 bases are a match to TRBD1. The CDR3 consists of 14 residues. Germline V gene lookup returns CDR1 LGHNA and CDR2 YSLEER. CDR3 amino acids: CASSQEGTAYGYAF. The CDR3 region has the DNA TGCGCCAGCAGCCAAGAAGGGACAGCCTATGGCTACGCCTTC.